Following are 20 T cell receptor beta chains from one sample sequenced in a study of CD8+ T cells in alopecia areata. RNA was extracted and reverse transcribed into cDNA as the sequencing template. Clones were read by immunoSEQ multiplex PCR, and TCRdb kept only the in-frame ones, dropping some. The data show 170,000 or so clones, around 50% seen once. The source was CD4+ T cells sorted from blood, collected at week 0. The receptors come from a human donor with alopecia areata.

The chain carries TRBV29-1 and TRBJ1-1; D is perhaps TRBD1 (5 bases). The CDR3 contains 12 residues. CDR1 and CDR2 from the germline V gene are SQVTM and ANQGSEA. Trimming stripped 4 bases from V and 3 bases from J, with 9 bases between. Here the CDR3 DNA reads TGCAGCGTTGGACAGTTGGACACTGAAGCTTTCTTT. This gives the protein CSVGQLDTEAFF.

The chain couples TRBV6-5 to TRBJ1-2; TRBD1 matches 12 bases. This CDR3 has 15 residues. V trimming: 7 bases; J trimming: 8 bases; junction bases outside the gene matches: 11. Germline loops: CDR1 MNHEY, CDR2 SVGAGI. The CDR3 loop is CASTSGDRGLRGYTF. The CDR3 coding sequence is TGTGCCAGCACTAGTGGGGACAGGGGGCTCCGGGGCTACACCTTC.

The V and J genes are TRBV15 and TRBJ2-5, with D perhaps given as TRBD1 or TRBD2 (5 bases each). The V end was cut by 0 bases, the J end by 9 bases, with 11 bases between. Per the germline V gene, CDR1 is LNHNV and CDR2 is YYDKDF (reference sequence). This CDR3 is built from 13 residues. The CDR3 protein is CATSRDGSGPQYF. In DNA form, the CDR3 reads TGTGCCACCAGCAGAGATGGGTCGGGGCCCCAGTACTTC.

The rearrangement uses TRBV5-6 and TRBJ1-6, with D possibly matching TRBD1 (5 bases). In germline, CDR1 is SGHDT, CDR2 YYEEEE. CDR3 length equals 14 residues. Trimming took off 2 bases at V and 7 bases at J, with 10 bases between the two ends. CDR3 coding DNA: TGTGCCAGCAGCTTTGCCAGGGTCAATTCACCCCTCCACTTT. Translated: CASSFARVNSPLHF. Looking up the rest from reference TRBV5-6 and TRBJ1-6 gives the full variable domain: DAGVTQSPTHLIKTRGQQVTLRCSPKSGHDTVSWYQQALGQGPQFIFQYYEEEERQRGNFPDRFSGHQFPNYSSELNVNALLLGDSALYLCASSFARVNSPLHFGNGTRLTVT.

In its sample, this clone was seen a few times. The chain combines TRBV6-5 with TRBJ2-7; the match to TRBD1 covers 7 bases. The CDR3 has 13 residues. Germline assignment: CDR1 MNHEY and CDR2 SVGAGI. J gave up 5 bases and V 6 bases, and 7 bases lay outside the gene matches. The CDR3 region has the DNA TGTGCCAGCAGACATCCGACAGGGCACGAGCAGTACTTC. Its protein is CASRHPTGHEQYF.

The table lists this clone with a count of one. J is TRBJ2-2 and V is TRBV28, with 10 positions matching TRBD1. From germline, CDR1 is MDHEN and CDR2 SYDVKM. J lost 7 bases, V lost 5 bases, and 10 bases had no gene match. The CDR3 contains 16 residues. The CDR3 sequence is CASSTERQGAGGELFF. CDR3 nucleotide sequence: TGTGCCAGCAGTACTGAACGACAGGGGGCGGGCGGGGAGCTGTTTTTT.

This clone was recorded a few times. The rearrangement joins TRBV29-1 to TRBJ1-4; the D gene is possibly TRBD1 (5 bases). Per the germline V gene, CDR1 is SQVTM and CDR2 is ANQGSEA. Trimming removed 4 bases from V and 0 bases from J, with 6 bases in between. The CDR3 totals 13 residues. DNA for the CDR3: TGCAGCGTTGTGGGGCCAACTAATGAAAAACTGTTTTTT. Translating gives CSVVGPTNEKLFF.

The V gene is TRBV5-6, the J gene TRBJ2-5; D may correspond to TRBD1 or TRBD2 (6 bases each). Germline values: CDR1 SGHDT, CDR2 YYEEEE. The CDR3 has 13 residues. V dropped 5 bases and J dropped 5 bases, with 13 bases sitting between them. This CDR3 reads CASSRRGGETQYF. DNA of the CDR3: TGTGCCAGCAGTCGCAGGGGAGGTGAGACCCAGTACTTC. Drawing the rest from reference TRBV5-6 and TRBJ2-5, the complete variable domain is DAGVTQSPTHLIKTRGQQVTLRCSPKSGHDTVSWYQQALGQGPQFIFQYYEEEERQRGNFPDRFSGHQFPNYSSELNVNALLLGDSALYLCASSRRGGETQYFGPGTRLLVL.

This sequence joins TRBV30 and TRBJ1-4; D is undetermined. This CDR3 is built from 11 residues. Germline V gene data show CDR1 as GTSNPN and CDR2 as SVGIG (reference sequence). Trimming stripped 1 base from V and 3 bases from J, with 0 bases between. CDR3 in DNA: TGTGCCTGGAGTGCTAATGAAAAACTGTTTTTT. Its protein product is CAWSANEKLFF.

The V call is TRBV11-3, the J call TRBJ1-4; no clear D gene. The CDR3 loop spans 13 amino acids. V lost 4 bases, J lost 3 bases, and 6 bases lay in between. CDR1 is SGHNT and CDR2 is YENEEA in the germline V gene. The CDR3 sequence is CASSSTANEKLFF. Here the CDR3 DNA reads TGTGCCAGCAGCTCAACAGCTAATGAAAAACTGTTTTTT.

In its sample, this clone was seen once. V gene TRBV5-1 combines with J gene TRBJ2-7, with 10 bases aligning to TRBD2. The V and J ends lost 5 bases and 3 bases, in that order; junction bases with no gene match: 2. CDR1 and CDR2 from the germline V gene are SGHRS and YFSETQ. The CDR3 is made up of 13 amino acids. CDR3 loop: CASSRTSGYEQYF. The CDR3 nucleotides read TGCGCCAGCAGTAGGACTAGCGGCTACGAGCAGTACTTC.

V and J are TRBV11-2 and TRBJ2-4; perhaps TRBD1 as D (6 bases). The CDR3 loop spans 15 amino acids. The V gene lost 2 bases and the J gene lost 3 bases, with 11 bases spanning the gap. The V gene's germline CDR1 is SGHAT and CDR2 FQNNGV. The CDR3 protein is CASSLSPQGKNIQYF. In DNA form, the CDR3 reads TGTGCCAGCAGCTTATCCCCACAGGGCAAAAACATTCAGTACTTC. The full variable domain, its missing parts supplied by reference TRBV11-2 and TRBJ2-4, is EAGVAQSPRYKIIEKRQSVAFWCNPISGHATLYWYQQILGQGPKLLIQFQNNGVVDDSQLPKDRFSAERLKGVDSTLKIQPAKLEDSAVYLCASSLSPQGKNIQYFGAGTRLSVL.

This clone was picked up one time. The chain has TRBV29-1 and TRBJ1-2, with 9 bases aligning to TRBD1. The ends lost 7 bases at V and 4 bases at J; junction bases unmatched: 7. Germline V gene data show CDR1 as SQVTM and CDR2 as ANQGSEA. The CDR3 is 13 residues long. In DNA form, the CDR3 reads TGCAGCGCCCAACAGGGGGCGGGCTATGGCTACACCTTC. Its translation is CSAQQGAGYGYTF.

The chain joins TRBV4-1 to TRBJ2-5; possible D gene TRBD1, 6 bases. The length of the CDR3 is 15 residues. Trimming stripped 1 base from V and 5 bases from J, with 14 bases between. Germline CDR1 MGHRA, CDR2 YSYEKL. DNA of the CDR3: TGCGCCAGCAGCCAAGTTGGGGGCCGCAGGGAGACCCAGTACTTC. Its protein is CASSQVGGRRETQYF.

In regard to this clone: A far larger clone differs by one base, so this is likely a read error. Distinct nucleotide sequences in the sample also encode this CDR3. V gene TRBV4-1 combines with J gene TRBJ1-5; TRBD1 might be the D (5 bases). The CDR3 is 15 residues long. Germline-derived CDR1 and CDR2 are MGHRA and YSYEKL. V was shortened by 2 bases and J by 5 bases, with 13 bases between the two germline ends. The CDR3 coding sequence is TGCGCCAGCAGCCAACGGCAGGGAGACGATCAGCCCCAGCATTTT. Its protein is CASSQRQGDDQPQHF.

This clone was picked up a small number of times. The chain uses TRBV15 and TRBJ2-2; D possibly uses TRBD1 or TRBD2 (6 bases each). The CDR3 sequence is 16 residues long. From germline, CDR1 is LNHNV and CDR2 YYDKDF (reference sequence). The V end was cut by 4 bases, the J end by 7 bases, with 19 bases between. The CDR3 bases are TGTGCCACCAGCACTCGCTTTACAGGGACTGGCGGGGAGCTGTTTTTT. Translated, it gives CATSTRFTGTGGELFF.

This chain uses TRBV30 with TRBJ1-2; weak D call: TRBD1 (6 bases). The CDR3 is 13 residues long. Germline V gives CDR1 GTSNPN, CDR2 SVGIG (reference sequence). The germline V and J ends were trimmed by 2 bases and 5 bases, with 12 bases remaining between them. DNA of the CDR3: TGTGCCTGGAGTTTACAGGGTTGGTATGGCTACACCTTC. Residues: CAWSLQGWYGYTF.

The genes are TRBV30 and TRBJ2-5, with D unresolved. CDR3 length equals 14 residues. Per the germline V gene, CDR1 is GTSNPN and CDR2 is SVGIG (reference sequence). V gave up 2 bases and J gave up 3 bases, with 13 bases separating them. The CDR3 loop reads CAWSTSGGKETQYF. CDR3 bases: TGTGCCTGGAGTACCTCGGGCGGTAAAGAGACCCAGTACTTC.

V usage is TRBV6-1 and J usage is TRBJ2-2; D is undetermined. The CDR3 totals 15 residues. V was pared by 5 bases and J by 0 bases, with 10 bases between. Looked up from germline, CDR1 is MNHNS and CDR2 is SASEGT. CDR3: CASSFSSANTGELFF. The CDR3 nucleotides read TGTGCCAGCAGTTTCAGTAGTGCGAACACCGGGGAGCTGTTTTTT.

This clone has only one observation. The V gene is TRBV30, the J gene TRBJ2-5; maybe TRBD1 (7 bases). The CDR3 is 14 amino acids. Germline V gives CDR1 GTSNPN, CDR2 SVGIG (reference sequence). V was trimmed by 3 bases and J by 5 bases, leaving 16 bases between them. The CDR3 region is CAWSGGRGIETQYF. DNA for the CDR3: TGTGCCTGGAGCGGGGGCAGGGGGATTGAGACCCAGTACTTC.